This is a list of T cell receptor beta chains from one sample in a study of cytomegalovirus exposure and HLA in healthy donors. Clones were sequenced by immunoSEQ multiplex PCR, and TCRdb holds only the in-frame ones, with some missing. The sample shows 110,000 or so clones, approximately 86% of them seen only once. Sequenced material: PBMCs. The receptors shown here come from a woman aged 18-29 years in good health and CMV-seropositive. The conserved cysteine and the conserved F or W are not part of the CDR3 here.

TRBV5-4	TRBJ2-3	11	ASSHRSTDTQY
TRBV2	TRBJ1-1	12	ASLINPADTEAF
TRBV11-1	TRBJ2-2	17	ASSLVGIDPRTSGRVLF
TRBV13	TRBJ2-3	14	ASSLRRLGRTDTQY
TRBV27	TRBJ1-5	11	ASSGGANQPQH
TRBV10-3	TRBJ2-7	9	AIGQGYEQY
TRBV28	TRBJ1-2	13	ASSGAGSLNYGYT
TRBV11-2	TRBJ1-4	15	ASSSIRSGGQSEKLF
TRBV15	TRBJ2-1	11	ATSTTGGNEQF
TRBV11-3	TRBJ2-7	13	ASSLIAGGSYEQY
TRBV28	TRBJ1-3	13	ASSLYPGSGNTIY
TRBV11-2	TRBJ1-2	11	ASSLVTGTGYT
TRBV11-3	TRBJ2-7	11	ASRRTAHYEQY
TRBV5-1	TRBJ2-1	11	ASSLMGTAEQF
TRBV5-6	TRBJ2-2	14	ASSYDRGGNTGELF
TRBV27	TRBJ2-7	14	ASSLLPGQGAYEQY
TRBV25-1	TRBJ1-1	11	ASIGEWITEAF
TRBV12-5	TRBJ2-3	9	ASLSTDTQY
TRBV10-3	TRBJ1-2	10	AISERGYGYT
TRBV9	TRBJ2-1	14	ASSTSVASGANEQF
TRBV5-1	TRBJ1-2	12	ASKMGQGRYGYT
TRBV18	TRBJ1-3	12	ASSPTATGNTIY
TRBV27	TRBJ2-1	14	ASSSTGSPPNGEQF
TRBV14	TRBJ2-7	13	ASSPLSGGAYEQY